The following is a TCR beta chain sequence with its context. Profiled with immunoSEQ multiplex PCR; TCRdb holds only in-frame clones, not every one. The repertoire holds approximately 280,000 clones, with roughly 86% as singletons. The CDR3 covers 16 residues. Germline assignment: CDR1 SGHTA and CDR2 FQGTGA. The V end was cut by 0 bases, the J end by 4 bases, with 14 bases between. This sample is part of a study of blood T cell repertoires in COVID-19. The chain recombines TRBV7-3 with TRBJ2-3; D is perhaps TRBD2 (5 bases). The TCR originated in a woman aged 18 to 35 who had recovered from COVID-19. Sequenced sample: PBMCs or T cells enriched from blood (not recorded which). CDR3 coding DNA: TGTGCCAGCAGCTTAACCGGGGTGGTTTTTGCAGATACGCAGTATTTT. It specifies CASSLTGVVFADTQYF.